A selection of T cell receptor beta chains follows, all from one sample in a study of T cells in narcolepsy. Sequencing was performed with immunoSEQ multiplex PCR; in TCRdb, only in-frame clones are kept and a portion is missing. The sample lists 15,000 to 20,000 clones; around 86% were seen once. The sample was memory (CD45RA-) CD4+ T cells from blood. These receptors originate from a human donor in good health. Each CDR3 is given with its conserved first and last residue. Each record gives: J gene, clone size, D gene, V gene, CDR3 DNA, CDR3 protein. A D gene is named only where the DNA matches it firmly. Not every row has a clone size; where given, it reads once, few, many or a size class.

>TRBJ2-2|.|.|TRBV4-1
TGCGCCAGCAGCCAGGTTGGAGGGATGGCCGGGGAGCTGTTTTTT
CASSQVGGMAGELFF
>TRBJ1-1|few|.|TRBV2
TGTGCCAGCAGGGAGGAGGGGCGCCGAGCTTTCTTT
CASREEGRRAFF
>TRBJ1-2|once|.|TRBV28
TGTGCCAGCAGCGGGGGATCGGGTAACTATGGCTACACCTTC
CASSGGSGNYGYTF
>TRBJ2-7|.|.|TRBV30
TGTGCCTGGAGTTTAGGTTGGAAGGGCGAGCAGTACTTC
CAWSLGWKGEQYF
>TRBJ2-7|.|.|TRBV30
TGTGCCTGGGGCCCATCAATATACGAGCAGTACTTC
CAWGPSIYEQYF
>TRBJ1-1|.|.|TRBV7-3
TGTGCCAGCAGCTTGACAGGACACACTGAAGCTTTCTTT
CASSLTGHTEAFF
>TRBJ1-2|.|TRBD1|TRBV11-2
TGTGCCAGCAGCCGGACAGGGGGCGAGGTTTTCTATGGCTACACCTTC
CASSRTGGEVFYGYTF
>TRBJ1-1|.|TRBD1|TRBV30
TGTGCCTGGAGAGGACAGGGAACGAACACTGAAGCTTTCTTT
CAWRGQGTNTEAFF
>TRBJ1-2|.|.|TRBV27
TGTGCCAGCAGTTTATTATCCGGCCGCTATGGCTACACCTTC
CASSLLSGRYGYTF
>TRBJ1-1|.|.|TRBV21-1
TGTGCCAGCAACCGGGTATGGGGCGGAACAACTGAAGCTTTCTTT
CASNRVWGGTTEAFF
>TRBJ2-7|.|TRBD2|TRBV11-3
TGTGCCAGCAGCTGGACTAGCGGGAGATCGGCCAGCGAGCAGTACTTC
CASSWTSGRSASEQYF
>TRBJ1-2|once|.|TRBV2
TGTGCCGGATCACTGCAGCACTATGGCTACACCTTC
CAGSLQHYGYTF
>TRBJ1-2|.|TRBD1|TRBV6-5
TGTGCCAGCACCCGGGACAGGAGTGTCGGTGGCTACACCTTC
CASTRDRSVGGYTF
>TRBJ2-7|.|TRBD1|TRBV5-1
TGCGCCAGCAGCGAAACAGGGGACCGGTCGCGGGAGCAGTACTTC
CASSETGDRSREQYF
>TRBJ1-2|.|.|TRBV28
TGTGCCACACACACCAAGACGGGGTATGGCTACACCTTC
CATHTKTGYGYTF